The rows below give T cell receptor beta chains drawn from one sample of a study of blood T cell repertoires in COVID-19. Data came from immunoSEQ multiplex PCR; TCRdb stores just in-frame clones and leaves some out. The sample lists over 10,000 clones, over 75% occurring once. The source material was peripheral blood. The receptors stem from an older man with acute or convalescent COVID-19. The CDR3 runs from the conserved cysteine through the conserved F or W. A D gene is named only where the DNA matches it firmly. Clone size is shown for a subset of rows, as once, few, many or a class of expanded clone.

CDR3aa: CASSIGQNTEAFF
CDR3nt: TGTGCCAGTAGTATAGGGCAGAACACTGAAGCTTTCTTT
j_gene: TRBJ1-1
v_gene: TRBV19
d_gene: .
abundance: .

CDR3aa: CASSYSQMDTGELFF
CDR3nt: TGTGCCAGCAGTTACTCACAGATGGACACCGGGGAGCTGTTTTTT
j_gene: TRBJ2-2
v_gene: TRBV6-2/TRBV6-3
d_gene: .
abundance: .

CDR3aa: CASSLNRESGNTIYF
CDR3nt: TGCGCCAGCAGCTTGAACAGGGAGTCTGGAAACACCATATATTTT
j_gene: TRBJ1-3
v_gene: TRBV5-1
d_gene: .
abundance: .

CDR3aa: CASRGPTGGRETQYF
CDR3nt: TGTGCCAGTAGGGGCCCCACAGGGGGGAGAGAAACCCAGTACTTC
j_gene: TRBJ2-5
v_gene: TRBV19
d_gene: TRBD1
abundance: .

CDR3aa: CAPSVGGVRDTQYF
CDR3nt: TGCGCCCCCAGCGTGGGGGGGGTCAGGGATACGCAGTATTTT
j_gene: TRBJ2-3
v_gene: TRBV5-1
d_gene: TRBD2
abundance: .

CDR3aa: CASSQDYYQETQYF
CDR3nt: TGTGCCAGCAGCCAGGACTACTACCAAGAGACCCAGTACTTC
j_gene: TRBJ2-5
v_gene: TRBV7-2
d_gene: .
abundance: .

CDR3aa: CASSQGGGADGANVLTF
CDR3nt: TGTGCCAGCAGCCAAGGCGGGGGGGCCGATGGGGCCAACGTCCTGACTTTC
j_gene: TRBJ2-6
v_gene: TRBV3-1/TRBV3-2
d_gene: TRBD2
abundance: .

CDR3aa: CASSRGDFNMNTEAFF
CDR3nt: TGTGCCAGCTCACGGGGGGACTTTAATATGAACACTGAAGCTTTCTTT
j_gene: TRBJ1-1
v_gene: TRBV18
d_gene: .
abundance: .

CDR3aa: CAISESGGTEQFF
CDR3nt: TGTGCCATCAGTGAATCGGGGGGGACGGAGCAGTTCTTC
j_gene: TRBJ2-1
v_gene: TRBV10-3
d_gene: TRBD2
abundance: .

CDR3aa: CASSVDAGGTEAFF
CDR3nt: TGTGCCAGCAGCGTAGATGCAGGGGGCACTGAAGCTTTCTTT
j_gene: TRBJ1-1
v_gene: TRBV9
d_gene: TRBD1
abundance: .

CDR3aa: CASSGLGTGDVETQYF
CDR3nt: TGTGCCAGCAGCGGCCTTGGGACAGGGGACGTGGAGACCCAGTACTTC
j_gene: TRBJ2-5
v_gene: TRBV5-8
d_gene: TRBD1
abundance: once